This T cell receptor (beta chain) comes out of a study of cytomegalovirus exposure and HLA in healthy donors. In the PCR, 60 Vbeta and 13 Jbeta primers were used. Original methodology: Some 10 million of 80 million to 85 million unique TCR beta chains were shared, per a later count. The table came from immunoSEQ multiplex PCR; TCRdb's copy has only in-frame clones and leaves some out. D and trimming come from the DNA, and the V and J calls and clone size come from that table. The sample yields roughly 98,000 clones, about 81% seen once. Study-wide results and limits: Differences between HLA loci emerged in a later analysis of TCR association rates, with DRB1 most and HLA-C fewest.

Trimming stripped 7 bases from V and 4 bases from J, with 13 bases between. The CDR3 has 13 residues. Germline V CDR1 and CDR2: MNHNS, SASEGT. In regard to this clone: What it binds is unknown.

The gene calls are TRBV6-1 and TRBJ1-1; a possible D gene is TRBD1 (5 bases). Sequenced sample: PBMCs. The receptor was derived from a man in his forties or fifties in good health and CMV-seronegative. CDR3 loop: CASKYQGSTEAFF. The CDR3 DNA sequence: TGTGCCAGCAAGTACCAGGGAAGCACTGAAGCTTTCTTT.